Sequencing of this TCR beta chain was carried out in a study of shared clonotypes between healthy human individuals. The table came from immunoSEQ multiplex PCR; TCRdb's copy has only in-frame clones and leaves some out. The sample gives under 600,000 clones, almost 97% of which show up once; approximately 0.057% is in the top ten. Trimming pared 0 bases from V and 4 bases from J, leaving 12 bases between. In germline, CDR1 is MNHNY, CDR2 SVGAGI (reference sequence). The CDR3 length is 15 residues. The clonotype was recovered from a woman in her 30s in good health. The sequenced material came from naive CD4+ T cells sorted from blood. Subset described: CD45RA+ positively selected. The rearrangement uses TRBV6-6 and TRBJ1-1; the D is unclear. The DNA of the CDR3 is TGTGCCAGCAGTTACTCGAGCGGGAGGCTCACTGAAGCTTTCTTT. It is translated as CASSYSSGRLTEAFF.